The clone carrying this TCR beta chain was recorded a few times. The antigen is not known. With constant-segment primers, 5'RACE yielded cDNA libraries of TCR alpha and TCR beta that carried sample barcodes and UMIs. TCRdb reprocessed the 5' RACE reads with MiXCR, giving one entry per CDR3 protein. Of about 320,000 distinct CDR3 sequences in the sample, 13% to 15% were seen once. Trimming shortened V by 0 bases and J by 4 bases, and 13 bases separated the two germline ends. Looked up from germline, CDR1 is MNHEY and CDR2 is SVGAGI. This CDR3 is built from 15 residues. The data stem from a study of T-cell memory formation after mild COVID-19. The wider study: In these data, TCR clusters were largely donor specific.

General observations from the study: CD4+ clones that contracted lay mainly in CM and EM; CD8+ ones lay in EMRA.

The sequencing sample was made of PBMCs or a T cell subset sorted from them (not recorded which). The clonotype was recovered from a man aged 18 to 29 who had mild COVID-19 (a few samples of this study predate the infection). Cell type and time point are not known. The chain has TRBV6-5 and TRBJ2-7, with D possibly TRBD2 on 6 matching bases. CDR3 DNA sequence: TGTGCCAGCAGTTACTCGGCCGGGGGTGGGTACGAGCAGTACTTC. This encodes CASSYSAGGGYEQYF.